This T cell receptor beta chain was retrieved from a study of cytomegalovirus exposure and HLA in healthy donors. Across the whole study: The 120 million or so unique TCR beta sequences, from roughly 170 million T cells, were found by an earlier analysis.

This CDR3 has 14 amino acids. The ends were cut back, 6 bases at V and 1 base at J, with 9 bases in the middle. Per the germline V gene, CDR1 is LNHDA and CDR2 is SQIVND (reference sequence). In the PCR, 60 Vbeta and 13 Jbeta primers were used. Clones were read by immunoSEQ multiplex PCR, and TCRdb kept only the in-frame ones, dropping some. The repertoire has around 130,000 clones, roughly four fifths of them found once; the top ten carry 1.5% to 2%. This sequence was found in a man between 35 and 55 years old in good health and CMV-seronegative. The chain recombines TRBV19 with TRBJ2-2; D not certain. The sequenced sample consisted of PBMCs. CDR3 coding DNA: TGTGCCAGTAGCCATAACGGGAACACCGGGGAGCTGTTTTTT. This codes for CASSHNGNTGELFF.